This T cell receptor (beta chain) was recovered during a study of vaccination and CD4 T cells after COVID-19. Treatment in this sample: roughly 10-day PBMC culture with coronavirus spike peptide pools or control peptides (ViraFEST assay). Prior to the COVID-19 pandemic (2011-2018), the unexposed donor's CD4+ T cells were collected. Unexposed-donor CD4+ T cells were probed with SARS-CoV-2 S/N and four cold-coronavirus spikes, cells permitting. Cultured CD4+ T-cell DNA underwent Oncomine TCR Beta short-read sequencing. TCRdb re-called the PCR reads with MiXCR, one entry per CDR3 protein. The sample lists several thousand distinct CDR3 sequences; 30% to 40% were seen once. This clonotype rates as large. What it recognizes is unknown. CDR1 and CDR2 (germline): MNHEY, SMNVEV (reference sequence). CDR3 size: 18 residues. V was pared by 0 bases and J by 1 base, with 16 bases between.

The sequence derives from a human donor in good health. Material: CD4+ T cells from blood, cultured in vitro. V gene TRBV27 combines with J gene TRBJ1-5; tentative D call: TRBD1 (6 bases). This CDR3 reads CASSLSGAWGPSNQPQHF. The CDR3 DNA sequence: TGTGCCAGCAGTTTATCGGGGGCATGGGGCCCGAGCAATCAGCCCCAGCATTTT.